These 11 T cell receptor beta chains originate from one sample sequenced in a study of a mutant IDH1 vaccine in newly diagnosed glioma. Their antigens are not known. TCRdb keeps only in-frame clones here, not all; method: immunoSEQ multiplex PCR. The sample lists tens of thousands of clones, 81% occurring once. Described time point: week 35, safety follow-up. Doses of 300 ug of mutant IDH1 20-mer peptide were given with topical imiquimod. Source: PBMCs, taken from a glioma patient whose treatment included an IDH1 peptide vaccine. These receptors were taken from a man between 25 and 39 years old with glioma.

V and J are TRBV4-1 and TRBJ2-7; D not resolved. This CDR3 spans 14 amino acids. V lost 5 bases and J lost 1, with 12 bases in between. The germline V gene encodes CDR1 MGHRA and CDR2 YSYEKL. CDR3 nucleotide sequence: TGCGCCAGCAGCGAGGTGGCCGCTTCCTACGAGCAGTACTTC. This sequence encodes CASSEVAASYEQYF.

The V gene is TRBV19, the J gene TRBJ1-2; D is unresolved. The germline V gene has CDR1 LNHDA and CDR2 SQIVND (reference sequence). Trimming cost V 3 bases and J 2 bases, with 10 bases left between them. CDR3 length: 14 residues. The CDR3 spells CASSMDHRNYGYTF. CDR3 nucleotide sequence: TGTGCCAGTAGTATGGATCACAGAAACTATGGCTACACCTTC.

The table lists this clone with a few counts. The chain combines TRBV6-1 with TRBJ1-4; 12 bases line up with TRBD1. V was clipped by 1 base and J by 7 bases; unmatched bases: 4. The CDR3 spans 16 residues. Germline V gives CDR1 MNHNS, CDR2 SASEGT. CDR3 residues: CASSEGGTGGGEKLFF. The DNA of the CDR3 is TGTGCCAGCAGTGAAGGAGGGACAGGGGGCGGTGAAAAACTGTTTTTT.

The genes are TRBV5-1 and TRBJ2-1; no clear D. The germline V gene encodes CDR1 SGHRS and CDR2 YFSETQ. V shed 0 bases and J shed 9 bases, with 7 bases lying between them. This CDR3 has 12 residues. The chain's CDR3 is CASSLAGSEQFF. CDR3 nucleotide sequence: TGCGCCAGCAGCTTGGCGGGCAGTGAGCAGTTCTTC.

The rearrangement uses TRBV30 and TRBJ1-4; D is ambiguous. V shed 8 bases and J shed 1 base, with 11 bases lying between them. The CDR3 covers 13 residues. The germline V gene has CDR1 GTSNPN and CDR2 SVGIG (reference sequence). For the CDR3, the DNA is TGTGCCGCTCGGCGGGGAACTAATGAAAAACTGTTTTTT. Encoded protein: CAARRGTNEKLFF.

In this sample, this clone turned up once. The V call is TRBV6-6, the J call TRBJ2-7; 8 positions match TRBD2. The CDR3 has 16 amino acids. CDR1 is MNHNY and CDR2 is SVGAGI in the germline V gene (reference sequence). V dropped 0 bases and J dropped 3; count of bases not matched to a gene: 7. DNA of the CDR3: TGTGCCAGCAGTTACTCTGGGGTAGCGGGAAGCTACGAGCAGTACTTC. Amino acids: CASSYSGVAGSYEQYF.

This sequence joins TRBV2 and TRBJ2-7; 10 nucleotides match TRBD2. Germline CDR1 and CDR2: SNHLY and FYNNEI. The CDR3 runs 12 residues. Unmatched junction bases numbered 3, after V lost 7 bases and J lost 6 bases. CDR3 bases: TGTGCCAGCAAGGAGCGGGAGGGCGAGCAGTACTTC. The encoded protein is CASKEREGEQYF.

The chain has TRBV27 and TRBJ1-5, with D possibly TRBD1 on 6 matching bases. Trimming took off 6 bases at V and 0 bases at J, with 12 bases between the two ends. The CDR3 loop spans 15 amino acids. Germline loops: CDR1 MNHEY, CDR2 SMNVEV (reference sequence). CDR3 residues: CASSLDRFSNQPQHF. CDR3 bases: TGTGCCAGCAGCCTTGACAGGTTTAGCAATCAGCCCCAGCATTTT.

The sample holds a few counts of this clone. The rearrangement uses TRBV4-1 and TRBJ1-5; D not resolved. The CDR3 totals 17 residues. Germline V CDR1 and CDR2: MGHRA, YSYEKL. V lost 0 bases, J lost 0 bases, and 12 bases lay in between. CDR3 bases: TGCGCCAGCAGCCAAGAGTCGGCAGGCCTTAGCAATCAGCCCCAGCATTTT. It codes for CASSQESAGLSNQPQHF.

The chain employs TRBV19 and TRBJ2-6; D is possibly TRBD1 or TRBD2 (5 bases each). CDR3 length: 16 amino acids. Germline assignment: CDR1 LNHDA and CDR2 SQIVND (reference sequence). V lost 5 bases to trimming and J lost 2 bases, with 13 bases between them. In nucleotides, the CDR3 is TGTGCCAGTAGTGTATTCCAGGGAGCTGGGGCCAACGTCCTGACTTTC. This codes for CASSVFQGAGANVLTF.

V usage is TRBV30 and J usage is TRBJ2-5; 7 bases are shared with TRBD2. Germline V gene sequence: CDR1 GTSNPN, CDR2 SVGIG (reference sequence). V trimming: 7 bases; J trimming: 2 bases; junction bases outside the gene matches: 4. This CDR3 region has 12 residues. For the CDR3, the DNA is TGTGCCTACCAGCGGGGTCAAGAGACCCAGTACTTC. The encoded protein is CAYQRGQETQYF.